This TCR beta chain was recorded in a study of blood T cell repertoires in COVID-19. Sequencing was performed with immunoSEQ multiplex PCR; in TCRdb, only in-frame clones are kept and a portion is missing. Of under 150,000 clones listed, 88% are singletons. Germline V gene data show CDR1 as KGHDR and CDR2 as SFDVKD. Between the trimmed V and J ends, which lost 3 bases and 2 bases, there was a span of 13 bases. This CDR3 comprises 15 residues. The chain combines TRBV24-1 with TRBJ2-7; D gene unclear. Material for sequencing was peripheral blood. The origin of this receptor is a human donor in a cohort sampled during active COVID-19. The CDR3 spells CATSDPRTATYEQYF. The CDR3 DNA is TGTGCCACCAGTGATCCTCGAACAGCTACCTACGAGCAGTACTTC.